This T cell receptor beta chain appears in the sequencing data of a study of long-term antiretroviral therapy in people with HIV (dated 2022 in TCRdb). In the study overall: Collection of the earliest samples took place about a decade ahead of the 2015 WHO recommendation for immediate ART, at a time when ART was typically delayed until CD4 counts fell. No cross-contamination during QIAcube processing turned up in test extractions that ran a monoclonal T-cell line alongside 33 polyclonal samples. A retrospective serial study tested whether ART initiation and durable HIV suppression were associated with changes in peripheral blood TRB repertoire composition and diversity. From some 30 adults with confirmed HIV infection, the cohort provided approximately 190 cryopreserved PBMC samples, gathered serially across a mean of about six years (range 1-12). Of the roughly 32 participants with HIV, eleven were female.

Inclusion was restricted to participants for whom at least one PBMC sample before ART initiation and at least two post-ART samples were available. Every participant with HIV received treatment in the United States of America. Cryopreserved samples of about 0.95-11 million PBMC were thawed and washed before DNA extraction. At the time of the earliest PBMC sample, participants with HIV were aged between roughly 20 and 55 years. PBMC samples were contributed by each participant from 1-4 timepoints before ART initiation and 2-8 timepoints after ART initiation, with a median of 7 samples. Serial HIV viral load, CD4+ T-cell count, ART history and demographic data were obtained for every participant. A Qiagen kit on a QIAcube was used to extract genomic DNA from unsorted PBMC, with samples processed in batches of 12. Points on this clone: No cognate antigen has been identified for it. Base qualities are not recorded, but no much larger clone differs from it by a single base.

Sequencing of the TRB variable region was done with the immunoSEQ hsTCRB v3.0 assay at survey level resolution. The targeted TRB sequencing depth was about 35,000-55,000 T-cell genomes per sample. TRB libraries were pooled and sequenced on an Illumina MiSeq using a v3 150-cycle kit. In the authors' own workflow: Repertoire analysis was run in R within a reproducible Nextflow workflow that covered QC, data transformation and analysis. Custom analyses were implemented in LymphoSeq2, an R package for AIRR-Seq data exploration. After excluding several samples that yielded fewer than 5000 total TRB sequences, 150 to 200 HIV repertoires remained for analysis. Among the approximately 200 retained HIV repertoires, approximately 57 were collected before ART initiation and about 130 were collected after ART initiation. Repertoires were downsampled to 5000 TRB nucleotide sequences, and summary statistics were averaged over 100 downsampling iterations. Only TRB sequences with CDR3 regions of at least seven amino acids were retained for analysis. Diversity was measured with a Shannon entropy-derived clonality score and the Gini coefficient. Repertoire networks linked the top 5000 CDR3 amino acid sequences whenever two sequences differed by an edit distance of one. GLIPH2 predicted antigen specificity groups and MHC restriction for TRB CDR3 amino acid sequences. CDR3 amino acid sequences were matched against VDJdb and McPAS-TCR to flag known CMV, EBV, HIV or tissue antigen associations. Pre-ART, post-ART and control groups were compared with Wilcoxon signed-rank tests and Holm-Bonferroni correction. TCRdb retrieved this table from immuneACCESS and kept in-frame rearrangements only. Not all clones are present; in checked studies, unresolved V genes account for under half, and no reason is known for the remainder. V and J calls and clone size come straight from that table; D and trimming were deduced from the DNA. Here the sample has roughly 28,000 clones; around 90% occur a single time. The leading ten clones occupy roughly 4% of the sample.

Spanning cysteine to phenylalanine, the CDR3 consists of 15 amino acids. The retained sequence is limited to the CDR3, 45 bases, with the frame set at the first base. V is pruned by 5 bases and J by 6 bases, leaving 7 bases of the junction without a gene match. In the germline V gene, CDR1 corresponds to SGHNT and CDR2 to YENEEA. What the research found in general, with its limitations: Since PBMC availability was limited, sequencing covered only the TCR beta chain, with no alpha chain pairing. ART initiation was associated with a significant increase in TRB diversity, but diversity stayed significantly below transplant donor controls even after long-term ART. The samples span the years 2004 to 2017, and the ART regimens used may be less effective than current regimens. HIV repertoires had narrower CDR3 length ranges than controls, and the network structure suggested an antigen-experienced repertoire that shifted only slightly toward naive after ART. Inferences about post-ART repertoire changes are limited because no data were available on ART adherence, viral resistance or therapy changes. Because pre-ART samples had limited cell numbers, unsorted PBMC were profiled rather than sorted CD4+ and CD8+ T cells. The repertoire was dominated across all time points by expanded TRB clones identified before ART initiation, although this dominance was seen to fluctuate and to decrease in many PLHIV after ART.

The sequence was collected from a woman aged 40 to 49 with HIV. The chain couples TRBV11-3 to TRBJ2-1, with 10 junctional bases fitting TRBD1. The source was unsorted PBMCs, collected just over 5 years after starting antiretroviral therapy. CDR3 reads: CASSVGTGDFNEQFF. The DNA sequence reads TGTGCCAGCAGCGTCGGGACAGGGGACTTCAATGAGCAGTTCTTC.